There are many counts of the clone carrying this T cell receptor (beta chain). TCRdb redid the calling of the reads with MiXCR, one entry per CDR3 protein. Of under 300,000 distinct CDR3 sequences in the sample, 25% to 30% were seen once. CDR1 and CDR2 (germline): SGHNT, YYREEE (reference sequence). This CDR3 has 17 residues. V dropped 4 bases and J dropped 4; count of bases not matched to a gene: 11. This sample is part of a study of kidney transplant recipient with SARS-CoV-2 infection. The rearrangement joins TRBV5-4 to TRBJ2-7; 13 bases match TRBD2. This sequence was found in a male patient between 25 and 39 years old who had COVID-19 and was a kidney transplant recipient. Some of the T cells might come from the graft donor. The source material was a blood sample, sampled at baseline and around day 110 from a kidney transplant recipient. The CDR3 region has the DNA TGTGCCAGCAGCGGTGGACTAGCGGGAGCCTCTCTATACGAGCAGTACTTC. Its protein is CASSGGLAGASLYEQYF.